Given below is one TCR beta chain in context. Its antigen is unidentified. These data come from a study of regulatory T cells in long-lasting Graves disease. Germline CDR1 WSHSY, CDR2 SAAADI. This CDR3 is built from 16 residues. V lost 2 bases, J lost 4 bases, and 5 bases stayed unmatched. The time point denotes: newly diagnosed GD, antithyroid drugs for less than 3 months. With RNA extracted from PBMCs as input, the TCR library was made. Tubes containing EDTA received approximately 9 milliliters of drawn peripheral blood. CDR3 regions were amplified by Arm-PCR using iRepertoire HTBI primers to build TCR beta libraries. Study processing details: Taken together, the samples had around 66 TRBV and more than 12 TRBJ segments identified. TCRdb used MiXCR to reprocess the multiplex PCR reads, holding one entry per CDR3 protein. These V and J calls rely on TCRdb rather than the paper's analysis. The sample has some 250,000 distinct CDR3 sequences; 18% are singletons.

Study-level findings and limits: Persistent patients had more shared public clonotypes (around 3,000) than new patients (roughly 900).

The rearrangement uses TRBV10-2 and TRBJ2-2, with 9 bases that match TRBD2. The clonotype was recovered from a female donor with Graves disease. The sample in question was peripheral blood mononuclear cells (PBMCs), obtained at new diagnosis, from a patient treated with antithyroid drugs. The CDR3 bases are TGCGCCAGCAGTGAGCCGGGACTAGCACGCACCGGGGAGCTGTTTTTT. It yields the protein CASSEPGLARTGELFF.